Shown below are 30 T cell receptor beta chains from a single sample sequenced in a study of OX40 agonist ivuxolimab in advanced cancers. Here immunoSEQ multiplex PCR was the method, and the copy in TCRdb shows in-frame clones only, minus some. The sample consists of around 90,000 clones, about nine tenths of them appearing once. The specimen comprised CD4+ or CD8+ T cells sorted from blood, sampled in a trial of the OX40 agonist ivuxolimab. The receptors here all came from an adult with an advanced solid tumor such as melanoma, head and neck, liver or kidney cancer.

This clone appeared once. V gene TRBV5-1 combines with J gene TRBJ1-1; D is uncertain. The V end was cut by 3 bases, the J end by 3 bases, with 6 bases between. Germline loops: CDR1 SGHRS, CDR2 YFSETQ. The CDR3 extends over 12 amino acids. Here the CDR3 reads CASSSSYTEAFF. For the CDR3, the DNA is TGCGCCAGCAGCTCCTCCTACACTGAAGCTTTCTTT.

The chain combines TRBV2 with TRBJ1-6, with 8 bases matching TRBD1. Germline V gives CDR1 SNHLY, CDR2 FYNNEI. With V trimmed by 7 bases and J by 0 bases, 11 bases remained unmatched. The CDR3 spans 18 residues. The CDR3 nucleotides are TGTGCCAGCATGCGGGACAGGCTTACGAGCTCCTATAATTCACCCCTCCACTTT. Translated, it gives CASMRDRLTSSYNSPLHF.

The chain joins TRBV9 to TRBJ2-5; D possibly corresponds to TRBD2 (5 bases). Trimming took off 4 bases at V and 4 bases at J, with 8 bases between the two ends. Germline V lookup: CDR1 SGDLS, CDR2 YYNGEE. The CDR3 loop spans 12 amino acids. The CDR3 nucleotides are TGTGCCAGCAGCACGGGGAGAGAGACCCAGTACTTC. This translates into CASSTGRETQYF.

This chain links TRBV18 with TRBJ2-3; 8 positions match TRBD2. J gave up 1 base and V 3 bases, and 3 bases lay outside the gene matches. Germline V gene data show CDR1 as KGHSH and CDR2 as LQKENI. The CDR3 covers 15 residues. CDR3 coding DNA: TGTGCCAGCTCACCTTATAGCGGGGGCACAGATACGCAGTATTTT. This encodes CASSPYSGGTDTQYF.

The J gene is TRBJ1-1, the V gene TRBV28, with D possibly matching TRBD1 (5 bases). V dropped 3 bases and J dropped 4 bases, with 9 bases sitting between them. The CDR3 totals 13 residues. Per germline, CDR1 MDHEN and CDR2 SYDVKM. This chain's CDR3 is CASSLSGFTEAFF. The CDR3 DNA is TGTGCCAGCAGTTTGTCAGGGTTCACTGAAGCTTTCTTT.

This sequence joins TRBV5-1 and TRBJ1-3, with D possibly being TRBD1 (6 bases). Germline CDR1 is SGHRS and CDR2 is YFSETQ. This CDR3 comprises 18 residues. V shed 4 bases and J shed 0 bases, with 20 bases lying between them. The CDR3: CASSAGQIFKDSGNTIYF. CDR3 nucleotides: TGCGCCAGCAGCGCAGGACAGATATTTAAGGACTCTGGAAACACCATATATTTT.

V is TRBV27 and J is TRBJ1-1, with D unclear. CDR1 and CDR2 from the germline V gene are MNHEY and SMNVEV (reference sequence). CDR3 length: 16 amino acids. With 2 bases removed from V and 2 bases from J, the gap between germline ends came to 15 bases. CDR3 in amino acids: CASSLTGLVGNTEAFF. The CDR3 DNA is TGTGCCAGCAGTTTAACGGGTCTCGTTGGAAACACTGAAGCTTTCTTT.

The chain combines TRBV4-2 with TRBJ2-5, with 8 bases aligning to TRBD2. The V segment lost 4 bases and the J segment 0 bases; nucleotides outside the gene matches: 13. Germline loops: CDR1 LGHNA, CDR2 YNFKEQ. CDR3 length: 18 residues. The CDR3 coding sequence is TGTGCCAGCAGCCCCTTTGGGCGGGGGGCAGAAAACCAAGAGACCCAGTACTTC. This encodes CASSPFGRGAENQETQYF.

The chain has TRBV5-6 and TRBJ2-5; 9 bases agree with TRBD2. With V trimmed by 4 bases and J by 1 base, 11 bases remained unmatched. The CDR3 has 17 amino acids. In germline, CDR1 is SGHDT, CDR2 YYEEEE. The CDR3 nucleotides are TGTGCCAGCAGCCCTCCCGTCGGGCGGGGGGGCCAAGAGACCCAGTACTTC. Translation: CASSPPVGRGGQETQYF.

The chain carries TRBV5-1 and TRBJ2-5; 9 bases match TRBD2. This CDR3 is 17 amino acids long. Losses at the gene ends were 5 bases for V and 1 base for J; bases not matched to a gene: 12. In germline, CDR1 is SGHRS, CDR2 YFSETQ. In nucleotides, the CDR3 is TGCGCCAGCAGGCGCGCCCCCAGCGGGGGGTCCCAAGAGACCCAGTACTTC. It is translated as CASRRAPSGGSQETQYF.

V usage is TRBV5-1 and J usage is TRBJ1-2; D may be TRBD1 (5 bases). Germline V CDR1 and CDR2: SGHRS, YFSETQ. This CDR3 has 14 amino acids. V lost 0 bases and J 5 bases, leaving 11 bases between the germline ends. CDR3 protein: CASSLEPGQYGYTF. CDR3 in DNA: TGCGCCAGCAGCTTGGAACCAGGGCAGTATGGCTACACCTTC.

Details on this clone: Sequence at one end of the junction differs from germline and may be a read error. The CDR3 region has the DNA TGCGCCAGCAGCCAAGTGGGGACTAGCGGGGGTCAAGGGACCCAGTACTTC. Its protein is CASSQVGTSGGQGTQYF. V is TRBV4-1 and J is TRBJ2-5; 14 positions match TRBD2. The CDR3 covers 17 residues. Germline V CDR1 and CDR2: MGHRA, YSYEKL.

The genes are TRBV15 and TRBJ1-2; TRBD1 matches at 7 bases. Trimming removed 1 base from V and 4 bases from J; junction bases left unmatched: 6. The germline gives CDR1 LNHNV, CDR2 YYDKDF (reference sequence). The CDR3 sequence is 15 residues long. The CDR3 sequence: CATSRGRGGSYGYTF. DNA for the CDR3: TGTGCCACCAGCAGAGGGAGAGGGGGCAGCTATGGCTACACCTTC.

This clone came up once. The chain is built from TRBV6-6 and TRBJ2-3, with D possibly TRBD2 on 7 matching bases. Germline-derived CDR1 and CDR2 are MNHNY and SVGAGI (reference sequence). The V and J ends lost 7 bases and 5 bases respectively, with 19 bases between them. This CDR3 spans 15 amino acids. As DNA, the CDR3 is TGTGCCAGCATGGGGCGGGGAGGGGGTGGAGATACGCAGTATTTT. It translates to CASMGRGGGGDTQYF.

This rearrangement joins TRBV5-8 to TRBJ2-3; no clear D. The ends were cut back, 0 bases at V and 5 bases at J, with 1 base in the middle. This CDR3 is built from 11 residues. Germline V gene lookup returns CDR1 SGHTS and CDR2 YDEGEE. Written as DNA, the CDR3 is TGTGCCAGCAGCTTGGTAGATACGCAGTATTTT. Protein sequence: CASSLVDTQYF.

The CDR3 reads CASRRTQETQYF. In DNA form, the CDR3 reads TGTGCCAGCAGACGGACCCAAGAGACCCAGTACTTC. J is TRBJ2-5 and V is TRBV7-8, with D unclear. V was pared by 6 bases and J by 1 base, with 6 bases between. Per the germline V gene, CDR1 is SGHVS and CDR2 is FQNEAQ. This CDR3 contains 12 residues. Full variable domain (outside the CDR3, taken from reference TRBV7-8 and TRBJ2-5): GAGVSQSPRYKVAKRGQDVALRCDPISGHVSLFWYQQALGQGPEFLTYFQNEAQLDKSGLPSDRFFAERPEGSVSTLKIQRTQQEDSAVYLCASRRTQETQYFGPGTRLLVL.

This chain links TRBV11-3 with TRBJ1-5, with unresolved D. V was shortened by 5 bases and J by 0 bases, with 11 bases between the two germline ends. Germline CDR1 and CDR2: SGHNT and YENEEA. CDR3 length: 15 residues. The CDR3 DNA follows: TGTGCCAGCAGCCGGATCAAGTATAGCAATCAGCCCCAGCATTTT. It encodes CASSRIKYSNQPQHF.

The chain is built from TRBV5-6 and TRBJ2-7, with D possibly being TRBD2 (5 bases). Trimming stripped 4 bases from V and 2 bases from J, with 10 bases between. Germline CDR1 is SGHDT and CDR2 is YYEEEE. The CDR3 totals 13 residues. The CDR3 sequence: CASSPAGPYEQYF. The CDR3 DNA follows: TGTGCCAGCAGCCCCGCGGGCCCCTACGAGCAGTACTTC. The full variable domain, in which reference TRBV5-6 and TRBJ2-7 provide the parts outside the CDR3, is DAGVTQSPTHLIKTRGQQVTLRCSPKSGHDTVSWYQQALGQGPQFIFQYYEEEERQRGNFPDRFSGHQFPNYSSELNVNALLLGDSALYLCASSPAGPYEQYFGPGTRLTVT.

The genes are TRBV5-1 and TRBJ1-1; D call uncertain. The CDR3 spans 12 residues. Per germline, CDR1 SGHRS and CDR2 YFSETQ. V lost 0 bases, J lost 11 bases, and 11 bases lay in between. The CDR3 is CASSLEGLGAFF. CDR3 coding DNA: TGCGCCAGCAGCTTGGAAGGCCTGGGGGCTTTCTTT.

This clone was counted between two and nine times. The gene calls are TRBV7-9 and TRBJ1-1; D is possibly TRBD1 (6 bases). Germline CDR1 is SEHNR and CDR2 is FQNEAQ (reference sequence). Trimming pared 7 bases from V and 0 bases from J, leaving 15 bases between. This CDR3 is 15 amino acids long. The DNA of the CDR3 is TGTGCCAGCACGAAGGGGGGCAGGGTGAACACTGAAGCTTTCTTT. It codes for CASTKGGRVNTEAFF. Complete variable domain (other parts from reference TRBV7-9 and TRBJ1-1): DTGVSQNPRHKITKRGQNVTFRCDPISEHNRLYWYRQTLGQGPEFLTYFQNEAQLEKSRLLSDRFSAERPKGSFSTLEIQRTEQGDSAMYLCASTKGGRVNTEAFFGQGTRLTVV.

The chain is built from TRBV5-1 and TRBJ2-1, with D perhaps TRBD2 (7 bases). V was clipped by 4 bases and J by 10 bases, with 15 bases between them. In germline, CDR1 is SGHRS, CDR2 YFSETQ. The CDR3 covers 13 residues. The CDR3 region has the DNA TGCGCCAGCAGCGGCGGGGGCTTGGGAGAGCAGTTCTTC. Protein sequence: CASSGGGLGEQFF.

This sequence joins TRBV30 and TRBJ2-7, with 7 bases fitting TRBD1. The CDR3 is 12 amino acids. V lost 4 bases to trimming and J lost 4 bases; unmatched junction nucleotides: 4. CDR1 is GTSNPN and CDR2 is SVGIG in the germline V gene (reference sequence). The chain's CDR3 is CAWTATGYEQYF. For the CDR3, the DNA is TGTGCCTGGACCGCGACAGGGTACGAGCAGTACTTC. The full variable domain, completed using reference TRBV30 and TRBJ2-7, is SQTIHQWPATLVQPVGSPLSLECTVEGTSNPNLYWYRQAAGRGLQLLFYSVGIGQISSEVPQNLSASRPQDRQFILSSKKLLLSDSGFYLCAWTATGYEQYFGPGTRLTVT.

CDR3 nucleotides: TGTGCCAGCAGCCAAGGGGAAGTCTTCTATGGCTACACCTTC. Translation gives CASSQGEVFYGYTF. V gene TRBV14 combines with J gene TRBJ1-2; the D is unclear. The V end lost 1 base, the J end lost 4 bases, and 10 bases lay between the germline ends. The CDR3 contains 14 residues. Germline CDR1 is SGHDN and CDR2 is FVKESK. The variable domain in full, completed from reference TRBV14 and TRBJ1-2, reads EAGVTQFPSHSVIEKGQTVTLRCDPISGHDNLYWYRRVMGKEIKFLLHFVKESKQDESGMPNNRFLAERTGGTYSTLKVQPAELEDSGVYFCASSQGEVFYGYTFGSGTRLTVV.

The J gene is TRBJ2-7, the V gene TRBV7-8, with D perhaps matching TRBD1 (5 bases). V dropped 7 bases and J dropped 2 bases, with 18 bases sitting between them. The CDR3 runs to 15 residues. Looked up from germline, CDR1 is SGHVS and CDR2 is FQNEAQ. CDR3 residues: CASIEGAQGAYEQYF. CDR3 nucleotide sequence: TGTGCCAGCATCGAAGGGGCTCAGGGCGCCTACGAGCAGTACTTC.

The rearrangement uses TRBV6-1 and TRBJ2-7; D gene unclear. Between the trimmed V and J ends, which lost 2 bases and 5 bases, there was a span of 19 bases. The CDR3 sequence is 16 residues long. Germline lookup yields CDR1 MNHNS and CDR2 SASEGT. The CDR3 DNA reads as TGTGCCAGCAGTGAATACCTGCCTGGCCCAGGCCACGAGCAGTACTTC. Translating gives CASSEYLPGPGHEQYF.

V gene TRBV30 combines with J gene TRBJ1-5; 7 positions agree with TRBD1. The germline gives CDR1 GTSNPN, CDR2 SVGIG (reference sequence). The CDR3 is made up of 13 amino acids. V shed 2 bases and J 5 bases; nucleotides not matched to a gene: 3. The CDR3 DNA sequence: TGTGCCTGGAGTCCCAGGGGGGATCAGCCCCAGCATTTT. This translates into CAWSPRGDQPQHF.

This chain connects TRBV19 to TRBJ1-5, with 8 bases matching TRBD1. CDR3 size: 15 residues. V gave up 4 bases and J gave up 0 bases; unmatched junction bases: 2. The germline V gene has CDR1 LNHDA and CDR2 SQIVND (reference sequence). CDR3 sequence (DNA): TGTGCCAGTAGTAGGGGACAGGTTAGCAATCAGCCCCAGCATTTT. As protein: CASSRGQVSNQPQHF.

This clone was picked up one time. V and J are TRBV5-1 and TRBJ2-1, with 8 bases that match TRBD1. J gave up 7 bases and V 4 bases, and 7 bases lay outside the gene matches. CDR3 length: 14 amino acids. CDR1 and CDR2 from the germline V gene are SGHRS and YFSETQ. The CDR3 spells CASSVDRAINEQFF. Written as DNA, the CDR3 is TGCGCCAGCAGCGTGGACAGGGCTATTAATGAGCAGTTCTTC.

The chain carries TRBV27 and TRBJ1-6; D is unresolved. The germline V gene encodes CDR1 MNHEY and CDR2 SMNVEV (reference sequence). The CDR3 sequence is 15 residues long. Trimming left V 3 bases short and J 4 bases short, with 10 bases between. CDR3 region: CASSLGGQYNSPLHF. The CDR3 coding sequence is TGTGCCAGCAGTTTGGGTGGTCAGTATAATTCACCCCTCCACTTT.

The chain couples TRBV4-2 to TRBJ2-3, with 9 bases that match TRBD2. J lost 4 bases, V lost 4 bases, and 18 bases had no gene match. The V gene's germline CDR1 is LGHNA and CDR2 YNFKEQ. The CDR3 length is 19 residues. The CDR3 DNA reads TGTGCCAGCAGCCTTGGGACGGGGCATCTAGCGGGGTCCCCAGATACGCAGTATTTT. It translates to CASSLGTGHLAGSPDTQYF.